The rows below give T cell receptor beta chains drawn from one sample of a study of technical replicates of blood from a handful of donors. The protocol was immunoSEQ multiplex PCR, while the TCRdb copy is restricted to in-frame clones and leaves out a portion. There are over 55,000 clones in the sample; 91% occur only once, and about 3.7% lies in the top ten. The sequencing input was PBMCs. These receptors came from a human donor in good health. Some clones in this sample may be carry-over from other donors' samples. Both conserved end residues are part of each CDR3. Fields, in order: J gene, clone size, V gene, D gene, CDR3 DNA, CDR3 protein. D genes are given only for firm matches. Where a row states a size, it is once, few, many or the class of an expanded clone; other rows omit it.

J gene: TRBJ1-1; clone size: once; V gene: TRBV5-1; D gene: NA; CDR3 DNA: TGCGCCAGCAGCTGGGGGCCTGAGCCTGAAGCTTTCTTT; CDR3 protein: CASSWGPEPEAFF
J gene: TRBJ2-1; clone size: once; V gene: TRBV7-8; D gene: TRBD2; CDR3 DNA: TGTGCCAGCAGCTTAGCTAGCGGGGGTAGAGGGTCCTACAATGAGCAGTTCTTC; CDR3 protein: CASSLASGGRGSYNEQFF
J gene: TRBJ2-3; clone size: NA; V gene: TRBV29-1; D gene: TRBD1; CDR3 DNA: TGCAGCGTGCAGGGGGCAGTAGATACGCAGTATTTT; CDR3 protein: CSVQGAVDTQYF
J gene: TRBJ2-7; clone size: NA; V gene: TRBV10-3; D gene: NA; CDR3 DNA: TGTGCCATCAGTGTAAGTCGGGGCTCCTACGAGCAGTACTTC; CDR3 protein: CAISVSRGSYEQYF
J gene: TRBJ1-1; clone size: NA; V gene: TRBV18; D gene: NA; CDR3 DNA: TGTGCCAGTTCACCACTCGGGGTCATTAACACTGAAGCTTTCTTT; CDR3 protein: CASSPLGVINTEAFF
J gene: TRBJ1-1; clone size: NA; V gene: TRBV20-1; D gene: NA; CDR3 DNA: TGCAGTGCTAGGCGGGGCGCTGAAGCTTTCTTT; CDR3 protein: CSARRGAEAFF
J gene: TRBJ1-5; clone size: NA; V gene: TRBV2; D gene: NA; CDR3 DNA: TGTGCCAGCATTAGACAGTTCGGGCAGCCCCAGCATTTT; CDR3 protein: CASIRQFGQPQHF
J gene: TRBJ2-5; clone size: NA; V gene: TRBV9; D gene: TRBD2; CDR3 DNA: TGTGCCAGCAGCCCCCGGACTAGCGGGAGAGAGACCCAGTACTTC; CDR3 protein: CASSPRTSGRETQYF
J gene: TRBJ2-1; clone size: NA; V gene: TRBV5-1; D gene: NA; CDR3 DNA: TGCGCCAGCAGCTTGGTTCCCGGGTCCTACAATGAGCAGTTCTTC; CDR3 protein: CASSLVPGSYNEQFF
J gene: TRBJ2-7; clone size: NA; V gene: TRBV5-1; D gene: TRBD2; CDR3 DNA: TGCGCCAGCACGATGGCGGGGACTAGCGCTACTGGCGAGCAGTACTTC; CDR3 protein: CASTMAGTSATGEQYF
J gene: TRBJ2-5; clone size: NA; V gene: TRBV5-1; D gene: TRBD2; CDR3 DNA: TGCGCCAGCAGCGGGGGACTAGCGGGAGGCCCGTACCAAGAGACCCAGTACTTC; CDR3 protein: CASSGGLAGGPYQETQYF
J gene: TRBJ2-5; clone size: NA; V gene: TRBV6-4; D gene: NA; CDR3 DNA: TGTGCCAGCAGCGAGGGACAACCAGGAAGGGAGACCCAGTACTTC; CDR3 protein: CASSEGQPGRETQYF
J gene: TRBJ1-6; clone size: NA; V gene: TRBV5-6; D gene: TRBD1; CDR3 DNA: TGTGCCAGCAGCCTGGGAGGTGGGACAGGGGGCTTATCACCCCTCCACTTT; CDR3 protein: CASSLGGGTGGLSPLHF
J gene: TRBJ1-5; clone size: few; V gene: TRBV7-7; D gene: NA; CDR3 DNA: TGTGCCAGCAGCCGCGGGCCAAATCAGCCCCAGCATTTT; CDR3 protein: CASSRGPNQPQHF
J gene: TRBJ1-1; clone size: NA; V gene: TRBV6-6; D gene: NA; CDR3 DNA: TGTGCCAGCAGACCTCCGGGGGGCACTGAAGCTTTCTTT; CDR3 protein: CASRPPGGTEAFF
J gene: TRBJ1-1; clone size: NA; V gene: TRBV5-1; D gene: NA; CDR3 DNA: TGCGCCAGCAGCCTCCTAGACAGTCACACTGAAGCTTTCTTT; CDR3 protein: CASSLLDSHTEAFF
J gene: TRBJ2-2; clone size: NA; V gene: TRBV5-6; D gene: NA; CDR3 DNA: TGTGCCAGCAGCAGGCGACTGAACACCGGGGAGCTGTTTTTT; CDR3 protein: CASSRRLNTGELFF
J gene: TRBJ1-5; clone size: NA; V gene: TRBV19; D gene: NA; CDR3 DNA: TGTGCCAGTAGTCCCGGAGAATATAGCAATCAGCCCCAGCATTTT; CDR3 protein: CASSPGEYSNQPQHF